This TCR beta chain was retrieved from a study of cytomegalovirus exposure and HLA in healthy donors. Points from the study as a whole: Cytomegalovirus status, reportedly, was diagnosed with high specificity and sensitivity by the classifier. When analyzed later, the rates of TCR association showed variation by HLA locus, with DRB1 the most and HLA-C the fewest.

Primers: 60 Vbeta forward and 13 Jbeta reverse. Here immunoSEQ multiplex PCR was the method, and the copy in TCRdb shows in-frame clones only, minus some. This table holds around 140,000 clones. Details on this clone: What it binds is unknown.

Germline assignment: CDR1 SQVTM and CDR2 ANQGSEA. V was pared by 4 bases and J by 3 bases, with 0 bases of the junction left unmatched. The CDR3 is 11 residues long. The V gene is TRBV29-1, the J gene TRBJ2-7, with 7 nucleotides matching TRBD2. Sequencing used PBMCs. This receptor was taken from a man aged 18 to 30 in good health and CMV-seronegative. DNA of the CDR3: TGCAGCGTTGGGGGGGGCTACGAGCAGTACTTC. The encoded protein is CSVGGGYEQYF.